This is a list of T cell receptor beta chains from one sample in a study of cytomegalovirus exposure and HLA in healthy donors. Sequencing was performed with immunoSEQ multiplex PCR; in TCRdb, only in-frame clones are kept and a portion is missing. The top ten hold 1% of the sample, which has around 160,000 clones, just over 75% seen once. The sequenced sample consisted of PBMCs. These TCRs come from a woman in her 40s in good health and CMV-seronegative. The CDR3 runs from the conserved cysteine through the conserved F or W. Not every row has a clone size; where given, it reads once, few, many or a size class.

TRBJ2-7 . TRBV5-1 CASSLAGKDEQYF
TRBJ2-6 . TRBV5-1 CASSLTPASSSGANVLTF
TRBJ1-3 few TRBV28 CASSQGVGHTIYF
. . TRBV6-1 CASSGQGYEQYF
TRBJ1-1 few TRBV7-2 CASSRGFMNTEAFF
TRBJ1-5 . TRBV6-4 CASPLLQPQHF
TRBJ1-2 few TRBV6-1 CASMGDSYGYTF
TRBJ2-7 . TRBV9 CASSFEAGGSSYEQYF
TRBJ2-7 once TRBV28 CASTSGLPSYEQYF
TRBJ1-2 few TRBV29-1 CSVETIRGPTYGYTF
TRBJ2-7 . TRBV21-1 CATLRRLFYEQYF
TRBJ1-2 . TRBV5-1 CASSLDAGANGYTF
TRBJ1-1 . TRBV7-2 CASSFAGNPEAFF
TRBJ2-5 . TRBV19 CASSSVSAHQETQYF
TRBJ1-6 . TRBV18 CASSHSNSPLHF
TRBJ1-4 . TRBV7-9 CASSLDSEGEKLFF
TRBJ1-2 once TRBV19 CASSKQGTYGYTF
TRBJ2-5 . TRBV11-3 CASSLEGGETQYF
TRBJ1-2 . TRBV6-5 CASSFMQGADYGYTF
TRBJ2-3 . TRBV14 CASSGQSSTDTQYF
TRBJ2-7 . TRBV30 CAWGDFSYEQYF
TRBJ2-1 . TRBV7-3 CASSFDRGSYNEQFF
TRBJ2-7 once TRBV19 CASSPRPGYEQYF
TRBJ1-2 . TRBV7-8 CASSLRDRDRGYTF
TRBJ2-5 . TRBV27 CASSRTSSSQETQYF
TRBJ2-2 . TRBV5-6 CASRLLAGGETGELFF
TRBJ2-3 . TRBV19 CASSIGMPPEGQYF
TRBJ2-5 . TRBV6-1 CASSEEVAGGLAQETQYF
TRBJ1-2 . TRBV4-2 CASSQDMWGDGYTF
TRBJ1-2 once TRBV2 CASSASARGYTF
TRBJ1-4 . TRBV11-2 CASSSPGTNEKLFF
TRBJ2-7 once TRBV30 CAWSVLAGGEEQYF
TRBJ2-1 . TRBV4-2 CASSQEGGRDNEQFF